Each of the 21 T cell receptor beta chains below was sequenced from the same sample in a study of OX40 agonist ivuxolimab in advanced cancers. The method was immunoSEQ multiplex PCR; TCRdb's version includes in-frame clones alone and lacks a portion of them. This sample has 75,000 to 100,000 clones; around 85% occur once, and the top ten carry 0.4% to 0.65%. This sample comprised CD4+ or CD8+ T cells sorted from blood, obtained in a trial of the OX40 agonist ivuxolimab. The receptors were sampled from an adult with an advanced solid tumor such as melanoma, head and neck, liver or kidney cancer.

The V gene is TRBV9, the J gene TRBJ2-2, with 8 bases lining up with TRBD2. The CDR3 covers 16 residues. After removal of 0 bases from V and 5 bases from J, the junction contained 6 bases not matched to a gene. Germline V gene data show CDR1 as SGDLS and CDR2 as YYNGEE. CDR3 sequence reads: CASSVAGGALTGELFF. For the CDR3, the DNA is TGTGCCAGCAGCGTAGCGGGGGGGGCGCTTACCGGGGAGCTGTTTTTT.

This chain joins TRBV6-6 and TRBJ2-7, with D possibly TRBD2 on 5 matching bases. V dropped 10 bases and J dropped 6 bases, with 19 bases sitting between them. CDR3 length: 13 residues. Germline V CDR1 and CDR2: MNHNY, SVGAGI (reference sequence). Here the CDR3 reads CATAGQSGIEQYF. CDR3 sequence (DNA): TGTGCCACCGCCGGGCAGTCGGGGATCGAGCAGTACTTC.

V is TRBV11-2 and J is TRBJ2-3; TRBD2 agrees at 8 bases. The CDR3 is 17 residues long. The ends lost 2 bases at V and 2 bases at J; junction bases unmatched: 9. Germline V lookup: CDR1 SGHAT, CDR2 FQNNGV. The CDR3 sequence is CASSLFKAGGITDTQYF. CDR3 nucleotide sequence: TGTGCCAGCAGCTTATTCAAGGCGGGGGGAATCACAGATACGCAGTATTTT.

The CDR3 sequence: CASGQLSYEQYF. CDR3 bases: TGTGCCAGCGGGCAGCTATCCTACGAGCAGTACTTC. The J gene is TRBJ2-7, the V gene TRBV6-1, with no clear D. V shed 8 bases and J shed 1 base, with 9 bases lying between them. The CDR3 contains 12 residues. In germline, CDR1 is MNHNS, CDR2 SASEGT.

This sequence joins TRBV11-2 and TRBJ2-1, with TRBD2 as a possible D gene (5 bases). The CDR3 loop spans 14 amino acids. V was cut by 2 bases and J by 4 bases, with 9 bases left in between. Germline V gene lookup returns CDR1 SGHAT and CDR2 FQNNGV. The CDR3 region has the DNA TGTGCCAGCAGCTTATCAGGAGGTTACAATGAGCAGTTCTTC. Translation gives CASSLSGGYNEQFF.

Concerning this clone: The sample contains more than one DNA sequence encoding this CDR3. The CDR3 region is CASSLDRDNEQFF. The CDR3 bases are TGTGCCAGCAGCTTAGACCGGGACAATGAGCAGTTCTTC. The V gene is TRBV7-3, the J gene TRBJ2-1; D gene ambiguous. The CDR3 is 13 residues long. The V end lost 2 bases, the J end lost 5 bases, and 7 bases lay between the germline ends. Germline loops: CDR1 SGHTA, CDR2 FQGTGA.

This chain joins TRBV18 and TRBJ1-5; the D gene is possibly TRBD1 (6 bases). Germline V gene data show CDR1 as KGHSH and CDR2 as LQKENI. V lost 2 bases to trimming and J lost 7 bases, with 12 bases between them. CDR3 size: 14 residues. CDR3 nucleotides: TGTGCCAGCTCACCAGGGGCAGGGGAACAGCCCCAGCATTTT. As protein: CASSPGAGEQPQHF. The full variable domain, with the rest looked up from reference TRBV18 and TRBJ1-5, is NAGVMQNPRHLVRRRGQEARLRCSPMKGHSHVYWYRQLPEEGLKFMVYLQKENIIDESGMPKERFSAEFPKEGPSILRIQQVVRGDSAAYFCASSPGAGEQPQHFGDGTRLSIL.

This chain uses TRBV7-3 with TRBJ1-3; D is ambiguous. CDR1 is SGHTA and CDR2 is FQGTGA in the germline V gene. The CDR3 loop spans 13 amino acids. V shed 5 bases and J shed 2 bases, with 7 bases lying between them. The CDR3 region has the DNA TGTGCCAGCAGCCCCGGTGCTGGAAACACCATATATTTT. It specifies CASSPGAGNTIYF. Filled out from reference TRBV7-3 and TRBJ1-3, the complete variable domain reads GAGVSQTPSNKVTEKGKYVELRCDPISGHTALYWYRQSLGQGPEFLIYFQGTGAADDSGLPNDRFFAVRPEGSVSTLKIQRTERGDSAVYLCASSPGAGNTIYFGEGSWLTVV.

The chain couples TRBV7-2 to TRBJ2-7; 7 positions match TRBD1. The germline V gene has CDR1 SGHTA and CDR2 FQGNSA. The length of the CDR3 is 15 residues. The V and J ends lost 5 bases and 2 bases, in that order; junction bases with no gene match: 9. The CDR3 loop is CASSRDRDPTYEQYF. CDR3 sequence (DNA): TGTGCCAGCAGCCGTGACAGGGACCCAACCTACGAGCAGTACTTC.

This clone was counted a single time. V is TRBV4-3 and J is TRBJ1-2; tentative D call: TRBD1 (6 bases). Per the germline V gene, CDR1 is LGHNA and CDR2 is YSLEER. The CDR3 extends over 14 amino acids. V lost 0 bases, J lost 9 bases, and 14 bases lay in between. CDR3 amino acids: CASSQEGGRLSYTF. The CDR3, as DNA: TGCGCCAGCAGCCAAGAAGGGGGACGTCTGAGCTACACCTTC.

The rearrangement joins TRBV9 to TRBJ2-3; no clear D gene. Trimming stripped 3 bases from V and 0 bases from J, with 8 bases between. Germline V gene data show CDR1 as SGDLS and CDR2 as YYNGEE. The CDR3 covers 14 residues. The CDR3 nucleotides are TGTGCCAGCAGCGAGAGTGTAAGCACAGATACGCAGTATTTT. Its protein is CASSESVSTDTQYF.

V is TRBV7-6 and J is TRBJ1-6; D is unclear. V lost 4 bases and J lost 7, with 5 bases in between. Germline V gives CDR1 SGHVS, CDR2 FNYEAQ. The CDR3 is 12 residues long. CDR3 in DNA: TGTGCCAGCAGCTCCGGGAATTCACCCCTCCACTTT. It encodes CASSSGNSPLHF.

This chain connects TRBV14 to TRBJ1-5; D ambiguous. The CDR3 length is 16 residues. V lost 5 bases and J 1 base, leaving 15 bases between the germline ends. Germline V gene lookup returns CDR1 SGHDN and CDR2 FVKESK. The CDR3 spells CASSALPGSSNQPQHF. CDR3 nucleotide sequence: TGTGCCAGCAGCGCGCTGCCCGGGTCAAGCAATCAGCCCCAGCATTTT.

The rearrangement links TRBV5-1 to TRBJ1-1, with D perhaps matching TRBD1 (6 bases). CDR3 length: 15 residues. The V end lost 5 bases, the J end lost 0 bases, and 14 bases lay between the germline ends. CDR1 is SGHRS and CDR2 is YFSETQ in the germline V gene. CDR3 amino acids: CASRSGRGVNTEAFF. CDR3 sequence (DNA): TGCGCCAGCAGATCGGGGAGGGGGGTGAACACTGAAGCTTTCTTT.

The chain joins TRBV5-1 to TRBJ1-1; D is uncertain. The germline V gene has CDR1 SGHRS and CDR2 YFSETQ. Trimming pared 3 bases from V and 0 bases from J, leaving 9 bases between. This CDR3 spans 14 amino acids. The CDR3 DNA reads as TGCGCCAGCAGCTCGGAGCAAGTGAACACTGAAGCTTTCTTT. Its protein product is CASSSEQVNTEAFF.

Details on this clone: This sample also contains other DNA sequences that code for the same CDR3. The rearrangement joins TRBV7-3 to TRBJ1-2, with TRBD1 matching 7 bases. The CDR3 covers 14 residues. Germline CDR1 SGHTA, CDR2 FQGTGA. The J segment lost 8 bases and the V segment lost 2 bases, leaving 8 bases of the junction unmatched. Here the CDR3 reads CASSLVQGQGGYTF. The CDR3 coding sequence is TGTGCCAGCAGCTTAGTACAGGGGCAGGGGGGCTACACCTTC.

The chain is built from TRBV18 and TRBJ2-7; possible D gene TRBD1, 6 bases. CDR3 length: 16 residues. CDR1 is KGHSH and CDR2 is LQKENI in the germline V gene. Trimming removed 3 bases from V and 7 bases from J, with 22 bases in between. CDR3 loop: CASSPQATGLTEEQYF. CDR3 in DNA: TGTGCCAGCTCACCTCAAGCGACAGGTCTCACGGAAGAGCAGTACTTC.

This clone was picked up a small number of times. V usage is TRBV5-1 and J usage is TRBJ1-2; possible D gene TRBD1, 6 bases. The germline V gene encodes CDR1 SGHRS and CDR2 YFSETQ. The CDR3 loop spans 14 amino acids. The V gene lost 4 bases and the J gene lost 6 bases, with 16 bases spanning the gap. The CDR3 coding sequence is TGCGCCAGCAGCCAGCTCGACGGGGGGCATGGCTACACCTTC. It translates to CASSQLDGGHGYTF.

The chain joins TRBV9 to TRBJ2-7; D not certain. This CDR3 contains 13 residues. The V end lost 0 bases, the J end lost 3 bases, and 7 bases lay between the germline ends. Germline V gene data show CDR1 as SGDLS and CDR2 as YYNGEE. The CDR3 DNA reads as TGTGCCAGCAGCGTAGAACCCGACTACGAGCAGTACTTC. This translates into CASSVEPDYEQYF.

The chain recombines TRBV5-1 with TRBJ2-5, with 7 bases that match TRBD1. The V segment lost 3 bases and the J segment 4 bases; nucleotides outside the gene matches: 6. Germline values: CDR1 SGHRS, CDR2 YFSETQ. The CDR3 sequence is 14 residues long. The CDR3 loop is CASSSGTALETQYF. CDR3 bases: TGCGCCAGCAGCTCCGGGACAGCCTTAGAGACCCAGTACTTC.

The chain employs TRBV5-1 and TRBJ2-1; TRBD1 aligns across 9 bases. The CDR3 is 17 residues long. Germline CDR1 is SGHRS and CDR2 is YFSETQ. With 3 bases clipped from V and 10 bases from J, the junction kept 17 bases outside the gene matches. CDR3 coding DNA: TGCGCCAGCAGCTCGCGTACTGCGGGACAGGGAATAAGGGAGCAGTTCTTC. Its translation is CASSSRTAGQGIREQFF.